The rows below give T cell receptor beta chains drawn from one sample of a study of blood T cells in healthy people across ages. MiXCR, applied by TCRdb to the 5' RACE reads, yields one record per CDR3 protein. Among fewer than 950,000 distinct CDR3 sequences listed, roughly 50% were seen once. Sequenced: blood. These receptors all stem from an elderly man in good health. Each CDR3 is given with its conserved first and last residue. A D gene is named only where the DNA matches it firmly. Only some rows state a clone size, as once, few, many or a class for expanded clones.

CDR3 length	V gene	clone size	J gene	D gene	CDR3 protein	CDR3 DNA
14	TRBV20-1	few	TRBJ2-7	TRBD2	CSASTSGASYEQYF	TGCAGTGCTAGCACTAGCGGGGCCTCCTACGAGCAGTACTTC
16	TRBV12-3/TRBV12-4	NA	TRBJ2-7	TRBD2	CASSRRAGVVYNEQYF	TGTGCCAGCAGCCGAAGGGCGGGAGTGGTCTACAATGAGCAGTACTTC
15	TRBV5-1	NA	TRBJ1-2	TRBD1	CASSLSTGDRVGYTF	TGCGCCAGCAGCTTATCTACTGGGGACAGGGTTGGCTACACCTTC
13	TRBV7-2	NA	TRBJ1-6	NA	CASSQGSNSPLHF	TGTGCCAGCAGCCAAGGGTCTAATTCACCCCTCCACTTT
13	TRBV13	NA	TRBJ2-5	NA	CASSPRVAETQYF	TGTGCCAGCAGTCCCCGGGTCGCAGAGACCCAGTACTTC
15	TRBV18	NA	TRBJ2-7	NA	CASSPGPGRDNEQYF	TGTGCCAGCTCACCGGGGCCAGGGCGGGACAATGAGCAGTACTTC
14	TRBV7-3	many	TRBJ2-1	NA	CASSPTLESSEQFF	TGTGCCAGCAGCCCCACACTCGAGAGCTCTGAGCAGTTCTTC
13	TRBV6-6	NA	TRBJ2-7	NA	CASSYGEFYEQYF	TGTGCCAGCAGTTACGGGGAATTCTACGAGCAGTACTTC
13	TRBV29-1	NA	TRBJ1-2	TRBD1	CSVERDSNYGYTF	TGCAGCGTTGAAAGGGACAGCAACTATGGCTACACCTTC
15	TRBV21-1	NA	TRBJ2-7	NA	CASRLSMAFSYEQYF	TGTGCCAGCAGACTGTCGATGGCCTTTTCCTACGAGCAGTACTTC
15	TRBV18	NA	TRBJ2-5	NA	CASSFETGHEETLYF	TGTGCCAGCTCATTTGAGACAGGACATGAAGAGACCCTGTACTTC
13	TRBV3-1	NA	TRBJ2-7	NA	CASSQATGGEQYF	TGTGCCAGCAGCCAAGCCACGGGTGGCGAGCAGTACTTC
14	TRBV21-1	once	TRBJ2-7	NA	CASSAPTTRYEQYF	TGTGCCAGCAGCGCCCCGACAACCCGCTACGAGCAGTACTTC
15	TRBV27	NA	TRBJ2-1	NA	CASSPRGAGNHEQFF	TGTGCCAGCAGCCCCAGGGGAGCGGGAAACCACGAGCAGTTCTTC
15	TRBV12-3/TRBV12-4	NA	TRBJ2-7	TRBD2	CASSPLLREGSEQYF	TGTGCCAGCAGTCCCCTCTTGCGGGAGGGGAGCGAGCAGTACTTC
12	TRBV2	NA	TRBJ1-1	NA	CASSESGVEAFF	TGTGCCAGCAGTGAGTCGGGAGTTGAAGCTTTCTTT
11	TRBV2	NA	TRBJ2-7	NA	CVSSEAGDSYF	TGTGTCAGCAGTGAAGCCGGCGACTCGTACTTC
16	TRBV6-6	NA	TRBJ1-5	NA	CASSYSWTAGNQPQHF	TGTGCCAGCAGTTACTCGTGGACTGCTGGTAATCAGCCCCAGCATTTT
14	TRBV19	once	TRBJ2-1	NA	CASMGPAKGHEQFF	TGTGCCAGTATGGGGCCTGCTAAAGGTCATGAGCAGTTCTTC
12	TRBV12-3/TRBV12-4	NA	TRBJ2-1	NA	CASRLGVNEQFF	TGTGCCAGCAGACTCGGAGTCAATGAGCAGTTCTTC
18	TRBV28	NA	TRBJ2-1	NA	CACSPIGWGSHSYNKQFF	TGTGCCTGCAGTCCAATAGGGTGGGGGAGCCACTCCTACAATAAGCAGTTCTTC
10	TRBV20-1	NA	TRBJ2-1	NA	CSASRVEQFF	TGCAGTGCTAGTCGGGTTGAGCAGTTCTTC
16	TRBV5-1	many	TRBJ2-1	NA	CASSLAGGSSYNEQFF	TGCGCCAGCAGCTTGGCCGGGGGCAGCTCCTACAATGAGCAGTTCTTC
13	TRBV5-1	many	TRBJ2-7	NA	CASSLEGYYEQYF	TGCGCCAGCAGCTTGGAAGGGTACTACGAGCAGTACTTC
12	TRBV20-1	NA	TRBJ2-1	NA	CSARAGRYEQFF	TGCAGTGCTAGGGCAGGAAGATATGAGCAGTTCTTC
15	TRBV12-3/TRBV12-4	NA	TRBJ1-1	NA	CASSLALMGGLEAFF	TGTGCCAGCAGTTTAGCGCTAATGGGGGGTCTTGAAGCTTTCTTT
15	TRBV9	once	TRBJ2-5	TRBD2	CASSARSGSQETQYF	TGTGCCAGCAGCGCAAGAAGCGGGAGTCAAGAGACCCAGTACTTC
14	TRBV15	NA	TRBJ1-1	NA	CATSRSGQLGMSFF	TGTGCCACCAGCAGATCGGGACAACTAGGTATGTCTTTCTTT
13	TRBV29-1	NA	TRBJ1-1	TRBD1	CSVTGAPNTEAFF	TGCAGCGTGACAGGGGCCCCGAACACTGAAGCTTTCTTT
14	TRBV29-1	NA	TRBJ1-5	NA	CSVSQGGGNQPQHF	TGCAGTGTTTCCCAGGGAGGCGGCAATCAGCCCCAGCATTTT
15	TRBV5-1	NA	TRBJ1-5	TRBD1	CASSPTTGGLLPQHF	TGCGCCAGCAGCCCCACGACAGGGGGCCTGTTGCCCCAGCATTTT
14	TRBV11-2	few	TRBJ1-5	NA	CASSLDRNNQPQHF	TGTGCCAGCAGCTTGGACAGAAACAATCAGCCCCAGCATTTT
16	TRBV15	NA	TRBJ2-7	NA	CATATRERGISYEQYF	TGTGCCACCGCAACGAGAGAACGGGGGATATCCTACGAGCAGTACTTC
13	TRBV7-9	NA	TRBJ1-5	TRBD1	CASTGQGDQPQHF	TGTGCCAGCACTGGACAGGGCGATCAGCCCCAGCATTTT
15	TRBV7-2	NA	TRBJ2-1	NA	CASSPDRRSYNEQFF	TGTGCCAGCAGCCCGGACCGGCGCTCCTACAATGAGCAGTTCTTC
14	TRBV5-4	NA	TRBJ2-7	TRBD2	CASSLSGLAGLQYF	TGTGCCAGCAGCTTGTCGGGACTAGCGGGGTTGCAGTACTTC
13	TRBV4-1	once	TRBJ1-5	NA	CASSQAQNQPQHF	TGCGCCAGCAGCCAAGCCCAAAATCAGCCCCAGCATTTT
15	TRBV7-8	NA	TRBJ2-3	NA	CAIDGGGIGTDTQYF	TGTGCCATAGACGGCGGCGGGATAGGCACAGATACGCAGTATTTT
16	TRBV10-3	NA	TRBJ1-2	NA	CAISESWSGPNYGYTF	TGTGCCATCAGTGAGTCTTGGTCAGGGCCCAACTATGGCTACACCTTC
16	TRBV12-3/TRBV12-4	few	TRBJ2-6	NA	CASGITGRSGANVLTF	TGTGCCAGCGGCATAACAGGTCGCTCTGGGGCCAACGTCCTGACTTTC
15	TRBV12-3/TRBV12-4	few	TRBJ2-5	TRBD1	CASSLRQGSGETQYF	TGTGCCAGCAGTTTAAGACAGGGGTCGGGAGAGACCCAGTACTTC
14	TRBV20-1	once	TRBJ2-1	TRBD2	CSADAAGGINEQFF	TGCAGTGCGGACGCAGCGGGAGGAATTAATGAGCAGTTCTTC
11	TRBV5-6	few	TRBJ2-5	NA	CASSRMETQYF	TGTGCCAGCAGCAGAATGGAGACCCAGTACTTC
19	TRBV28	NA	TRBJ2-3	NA	CASIPLRVVVVMGTDTQYF	TGTGCCAGCATCCCCCTGCGGGTAGTAGTGGTTATGGGCACAGATACGCAGTATTTT
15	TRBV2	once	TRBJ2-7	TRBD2	CASRQTSPDIYEQYF	TGTGCCAGCAGGCAGACTAGCCCCGACATCTACGAGCAGTACTTC
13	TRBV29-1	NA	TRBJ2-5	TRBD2	CSVSRLAGETQYF	TGCAGCGTTTCGAGACTAGCCGGCGAGACCCAGTACTTC
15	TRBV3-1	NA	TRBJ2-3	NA	CASSQDYGTPDTQYF	TGTGCCAGCAGCCAAGACTACGGGACCCCTGATACGCAGTATTTT
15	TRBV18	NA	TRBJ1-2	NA	CASSPWAVQDYGYTF	TGTGCCAGCTCACCATGGGCAGTGCAGGATTATGGCTACACCTTC
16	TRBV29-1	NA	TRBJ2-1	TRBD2	CSVHPGLAGGLGGQFF	TGCAGCGTCCACCCAGGACTAGCGGGAGGGCTTGGTGGGCAGTTCTTC